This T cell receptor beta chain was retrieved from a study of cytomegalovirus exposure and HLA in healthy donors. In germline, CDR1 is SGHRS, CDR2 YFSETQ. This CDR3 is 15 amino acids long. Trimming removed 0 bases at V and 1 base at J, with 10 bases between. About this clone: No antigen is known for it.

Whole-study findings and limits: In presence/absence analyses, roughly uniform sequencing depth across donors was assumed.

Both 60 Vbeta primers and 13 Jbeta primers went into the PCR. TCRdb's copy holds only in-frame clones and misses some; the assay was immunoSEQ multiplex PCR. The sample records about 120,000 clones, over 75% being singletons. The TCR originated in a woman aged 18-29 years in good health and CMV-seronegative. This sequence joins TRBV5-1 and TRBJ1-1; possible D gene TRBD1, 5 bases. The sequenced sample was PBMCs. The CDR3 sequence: CASSLDLQGNTEAFF. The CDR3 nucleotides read TGCGCCAGCAGCTTGGATTTGCAGGGGAACACTGAAGCTTTCTTT.